This is a list of T cell receptor beta chains from one sample in a study of blood T cell repertoires in COVID-19. The method was immunoSEQ multiplex PCR; TCRdb's version includes in-frame clones alone and lacks a portion of them. This sample carries roughly 240,000 clones, approximately 85% of them seen once, and the ten largest clones take approximately 5%. Material for sequencing was peripheral blood. Every receptor here comes from a man aged 45 to 65 with COVID-19, enrolled during active disease. CDR3s include the opening cysteine and the closing phenylalanine or tryptophan. Each record gives: clone size, V gene, D gene, J gene, CDR3 protein, CDR3 DNA. D genes are given only for firm matches. Size is omitted from some rows. Given values are once, few, many or a class for expanded clones.

-	TRBV27	-	TRBJ2-2	CASSPAGRNTGELFF	TGTGCCAGCAGCCCCGCGGGAAGAAACACCGGGGAGCTGTTTTTT
-	TRBV4-1	-	TRBJ2-1	CASSQEHYSYNEQFF	TGCGCCAGCAGCCAAGAGCACTACTCCTACAATGAGCAGTTCTTC
-	TRBV3-1/TRBV3-2	-	TRBJ2-5	CASSHLAYQETQYF	TGTGCCAGCAGCCATCTAGCGTACCAAGAGACCCAGTACTTC
-	TRBV5-1	-	TRBJ2-7	CASSLDRAYEQYF	TGCGCCAGCAGCTTGGACAGAGCCTACGAGCAGTACTTC
-	TRBV5-5	-	TRBJ2-7	CASSRRAGGSYEQYF	TGTGCCAGCAGCCGCAGGGCAGGCGGTAGCTACGAGCAGTACTTC
-	TRBV27	TRBD1	TRBJ1-2	CASSLRGQGLKGYTF	TGTGCCAGCAGTTTAAGAGGACAGGGATTGAAAGGCTACACCTTC
-	TRBV5-5	-	TRBJ1-5	CASSSSAGLLDNQPQHF	TGTGCCAGCAGCTCCAGTGCAGGGTTGTTGGACAATCAGCCCCAGCATTTT
-	TRBV28	TRBD1	TRBJ1-5	CASTLGTGDNQPQHF	TGTGCCAGCACCCTGGGGACAGGTGACAATCAGCCCCAGCATTTT
-	TRBV6-2/TRBV6-3	-	TRBJ1-2	CASSSLTYGQRNYGYTF	TGTGCCAGCAGCTCTCTTACGTATGGCCAGCGCAACTATGGCTACACCTTC
-	TRBV6-6	-	TRBJ1-6	CASTPDSWTLHF	TGTGCCAGCACCCCGGACAGTTGGACCCTCCACTTT
-	TRBV5-4	-	TRBJ1-6	CASSWARGGYNSPLHF	TGTGCCAGCAGCTGGGCCCGGGGAGGCTATAATTCACCCCTCCACTTT
-	TRBV4-1	TRBD2	TRBJ2-5	CASSQTTETSGAAQETQYF	TGCGCCAGCAGCCAAACCACCGAGACTAGCGGGGCAGCCCAAGAGACCCAGTACTTC
-	TRBV4-2	-	TRBJ1-5	CASSQAGRPNQPQHF	TGTGCCAGCAGCCAAGCCGGCAGGCCGAATCAGCCCCAGCATTTT
-	TRBV5-1	TRBD2	TRBJ2-1	CASSLGTSGGYSYNEQFF	TGCGCCAGCAGCTTGGGTACTAGCGGGGGGTACTCCTACAATGAGCAGTTCTTC
-	TRBV2	-	TRBJ1-2	CASTRGATNYGYTF	TGTGCCAGCACTCGGGGGGCAACTAACTATGGCTACACCTTC
-	TRBV30	TRBD2	TRBJ2-1	CAWTPGTMLNNEQFF	TGTGCCTGGACCCCCGGGACTATGCTAAACAATGAGCAGTTCTTC
-	TRBV30	-	TRBJ1-2	CAWSVDRSHGGYTF	TGTGCCTGGAGTGTTGACAGGTCCCACGGGGGCTACACCTTC
many	TRBV7-9	TRBD2	TRBJ2-1	CASSPGTSGGASYNEQFF	TGTGCCAGCAGCCCCGGGACTAGCGGGGGGGCCTCTTACAATGAGCAGTTCTTC
few	TRBV4-2	-	TRBJ2-2	CASSHGLTGELFF	TGTGCCAGCAGCCACGGGTTAACCGGGGAGCTGTTTTTT